These 7 T cell receptor beta chains originate from one sample sequenced in a study of T cells expressing NK-cell markers. TCRdb reprocessed the 5' RACE reads; each CDR3 protein has one entry and no DNA is given. Listed are some 140,000 distinct CDR3 sequences; approximately 35% falls within the top ten. Specimen: blood T cells: a sorted CD56 or NKG2C T cell subset, CD4+ or CD8+ T cells, or bulk PBMC T cells (not recorded which). The receptors derive from a woman in her forties or fifties in good health.

The rearrangement links TRBV12-5 to TRBJ1-3; with no DNA, the TCRdb D assignment of TRBD1 cannot be verified. The germline CDR1 and CDR2 sequences are LGHNT and FRNRAP. CDR3 length: 17 amino acids. The CDR3 protein is CASGFLTGGEAGNTIYF.

The V and J genes are TRBV29-1 and TRBJ1-1; TCRdb lists TRBD1, though no DNA is available to test this call. CDR3 size: 13 residues. Germline V lookup: CDR1 SQVTM, CDR2 ANQGSEA. The CDR3 reads CSSYRDRGTEAFF. Looking up the rest from reference TRBV29-1 and TRBJ1-1 gives the full variable domain: SAVISQKPSRDICQRGTSLTIQCQVDSQVTMMFWYRQQPGQSLTLIATANQGSEATYESGFVIDKFPISRPNLTFSTLTVSNMSPEDSSIYLCSSYRDRGTEAFFGQGTRLTVV.

The chain couples TRBV10-1 to TRBJ2-1. The CDR3 sequence is 13 residues long. CDR1 is WNHNN, CDR2 SYGVQD, per germline (reference sequence). This CDR3 reads CASSDNESNEQFF.

The J gene is TRBJ2-1, the V gene TRBV14; TCRdb returns TRBD2, unconfirmable since there is no DNA. This CDR3 has 15 amino acids. Per the germline V gene, CDR1 is SGHDN and CDR2 is FVKESK. CDR3 loop: CASSPGTSAGNEQFF.

The chain carries TRBV9 and TRBJ2-7; there is no DNA to check the TCRdb D call of TRBD2. CDR1 SGDLS and CDR2 YYNGEE come from the germline V gene. The CDR3 runs 16 residues. The CDR3 reads CASSVRGGDTGDEQYF.

The V gene is TRBV7-9, the J gene TRBJ2-5. Germline CDR1 SEHNR, CDR2 FQNEAQ (reference sequence). CDR3 length equals 12 residues. The CDR3 reads CASSSGKETQYF.

The chain recombines TRBV7-9 with TRBJ2-7; TCRdb proposes TRBD2, but this gene call is untestable without DNA. Germline CDR1 is SEHNR and CDR2 is FQNEAQ (reference sequence). The CDR3 runs 15 residues. The CDR3 reads CASSLVSSHPYEQYF.